The clone carrying this T cell receptor beta chain was seen just once. Trimming took 7 bases from V and 3 from J, leaving 15 bases between them. CDR1 is MNHNY, CDR2 SVGAGI, per germline (reference sequence). This CDR3 is 14 amino acids long. This sample is drawn from a study of blood T cell repertoires in COVID-19. In the study overall: PBMCs, B-cell-depleted T cells, or T cells were the source of the cDNA or gDNA that made up the material.

Per the original methods: Amplified reference gene primers provided the basis for estimating nucleated cell counts. TCRdb's table, derived via immunoSEQ multiplex PCR, lists solely in-frame clones and lacks some. That table gives V, J and clone size, and the DNA gave D and trimming. The table lists fewer than 300,000 clones, around 90% of them singletons, with roughly 6.3% in the top ten. Sequenced input: peripheral blood. The TCR sequence derives from a woman in her forties or fifties with COVID-19, enrolled during active disease. The chain is built from TRBV6-6 and TRBJ1-2, with TRBD1 as a possible D gene (5 bases). The CDR3 region is CASIPAGTHYGYTF. The CDR3, as DNA: TGTGCCAGCATACCAGCCGGGACTCACTATGGCTACACCTTC.